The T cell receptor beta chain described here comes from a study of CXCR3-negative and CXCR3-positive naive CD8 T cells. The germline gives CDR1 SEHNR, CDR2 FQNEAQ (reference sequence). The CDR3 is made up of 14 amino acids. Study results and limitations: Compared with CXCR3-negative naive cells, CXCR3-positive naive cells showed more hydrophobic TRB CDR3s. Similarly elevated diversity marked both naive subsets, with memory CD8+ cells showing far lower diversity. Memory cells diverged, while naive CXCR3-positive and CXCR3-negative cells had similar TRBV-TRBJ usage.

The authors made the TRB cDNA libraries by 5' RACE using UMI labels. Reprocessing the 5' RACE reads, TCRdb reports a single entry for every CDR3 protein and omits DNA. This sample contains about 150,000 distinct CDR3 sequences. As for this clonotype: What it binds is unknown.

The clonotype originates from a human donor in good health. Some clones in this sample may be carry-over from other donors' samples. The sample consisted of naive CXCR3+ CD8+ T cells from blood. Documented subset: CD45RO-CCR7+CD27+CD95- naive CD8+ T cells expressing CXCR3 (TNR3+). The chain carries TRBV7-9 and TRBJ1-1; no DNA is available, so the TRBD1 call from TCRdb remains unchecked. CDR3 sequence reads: CASSPTGLATEAFF.